This T cell receptor beta chain was recovered during a study of human T cells and chemical hapten exposure. Across the study: Chiefly female patients presented with alopecia areata, totalis or universalis.

CDR1 is MNHEY and CDR2 is SMNVEV in the germline V gene (reference sequence). J lost 4 bases, V lost 5 bases, and 16 bases had no gene match. CDR3 length: 17 residues. This clonotype has more than one count but fewer than ten. TCRdb reprocessed the RACE reads with MiXCR, giving one entry per CDR3 protein. Of roughly 380,000 distinct CDR3 sequences in the sample, about 4.4% are singletons; the top ten hold about 2.1%. Noted time point: patch test 1, 2 weeks after DPC sensitization. Described treatment: therapeutic diphenylcyclopropenone sensitization with weekly scalp DPC. The chain joins TRBV27 to TRBJ2-7, with 8 bases aligning to TRBD1. This sequence originates from a woman aged 50 to 65 with alopecia areata. Some clones in this sample may be carry-over from other donors' samples. The sequencing used whole blood, collected in connection with sensitization to the hapten diphenylcyclopropenone (DPC). Here the CDR3 reads CASSPRQTPTGAYEQYF. The CDR3 DNA follows: TGTGCCAGCAGTCCCCGACAGACCCCGACAGGGGCGTACGAGCAGTACTTC.